This passage covers 23 T cell receptor beta chains from one sample sequenced in a study of early T cells in non-severe SARS-CoV-2 infection. Via MiXCR, TCRdb re-called the 5' RACE reads, giving one row per CDR3 protein. The table shows 70,000 to 85,000 distinct CDR3 sequences, with 12% occurring only once. Specimen: whole blood. The source is an adult who was a healthcare worker with PCR-confirmed SARS-CoV-2 infection or an uninfected control (not recorded which).

This clonotype showed up many times. V gene TRBV27 combines with J gene TRBJ1-2, with D hard to call. The CDR3 is 15 amino acids. Trimming removed 0 bases from V and 0 bases from J, with 8 bases in between. Germline-derived CDR1 and CDR2 are MNHEY and SMNVEV (reference sequence). CDR3 amino acids: CASSLSGGANYGYTF. Here the CDR3 DNA reads TGTGCCAGCAGTTTATCAGGCGGAGCTAACTATGGCTACACCTTC.

Ten or more counts support this clonotype. The J gene is TRBJ2-7, the V gene TRBV11-2; TRBD1 matches at 10 bases. Germline V lookup: CDR1 SGHAT, CDR2 FQNNGV. Trimming removed 5 bases from V and 2 bases from J; junction bases left unmatched: 3. CDR3 length: 14 amino acids. The CDR3 DNA reads as TGTGCCAGCAGCCCGGGACAGGGGACCTACGAGCAGTACTTC. It codes for CASSPGQGTYEQYF. Full variable domain (outside the CDR3, taken from reference TRBV11-2 and TRBJ2-7): EAGVAQSPRYKIIEKRQSVAFWCNPISGHATLYWYQQILGQGPKLLIQFQNNGVVDDSQLPKDRFSAERLKGVDSTLKIQPAKLEDSAVYLCASSPGQGTYEQYFGPGTRLTVT.

This clonotype was observed a few times. V gene TRBV29-1 combines with J gene TRBJ2-5; D unclear. This CDR3 contains 10 residues. V lost 4 bases and J 4 bases, leaving 4 bases between the germline ends. CDR1 is SQVTM, CDR2 ANQGSEA, per germline. CDR3 amino acids: CSVVGETQYF. The CDR3, as DNA: TGCAGCGTTGTAGGAGAGACCCAGTACTTC.

This clonotype was seen repeatedly, ten times or more. The chain has TRBV3-1 and TRBJ2-4, with D possibly being TRBD2 (5 bases). The germline gives CDR1 LGHDT, CDR2 YNNKEL (reference sequence). The CDR3 runs 13 residues. The V end was cut by 4 bases, the J end by 7 bases, with 11 bases between. As DNA, the CDR3 is TGTGCCAGCAGCCCCCCTAGGGAGAACATTCAGTACTTC. Amino acid sequence: CASSPPRENIQYF. Full variable domain (rest looked up from reference TRBV3-1 and TRBJ2-4): DTAVSQTPKYLVTQMGNDKSIKCEQNLGHDTMYWYKQDSKKFLKIMFSYNNKELIINETVPNRFSPKSPDKAHLNLHINSLELGDSAVYFCASSPPRENIQYFGAGTRLSVL.

This clonotype was seen a few times. The genes are TRBV6-1 and TRBJ2-7, with unresolved D. The germline V gene encodes CDR1 MNHNS and CDR2 SASEGT. The CDR3 contains 13 residues. The V end was cut by 4 bases, the J end by 12 bases, with 19 bases between. The CDR3 region is CASSGGREDFRYF. As DNA, the CDR3 is TGTGCCAGCAGTGGTGGCCGTGAAGATTTCCGGTACTTC.

This chain links TRBV5-1 with TRBJ2-1; D ambiguous. Germline CDR1 and CDR2: SGHRS and YFSETQ. The V gene lost 1 base and the J gene lost 5 bases, with 4 bases spanning the gap. This CDR3 contains 12 residues. CDR3 loop: CASSLQNNEQFF. As DNA, the CDR3 is TGCGCCAGCAGCTTGCAGAACAATGAGCAGTTCTTC.

This clonotype is a singleton in its sample. The V gene is TRBV27, the J gene TRBJ1-4; 9 positions agree with TRBD1. This CDR3 has 14 residues. The V segment lost 4 bases and the J segment 5 bases; nucleotides outside the gene matches: 2. Germline CDR1 MNHEY, CDR2 SMNVEV (reference sequence). CDR3 loop: CASSWGTGNEKLFF. CDR3 bases: TGTGCCAGCAGTTGGGGGACAGGGAATGAAAAACTGTTTTTT.

This clonotype has at least ten counts. The rearrangement links TRBV6-6 to TRBJ2-7, with D unresolved. CDR3 size: 12 residues. The V and J ends lost 0 bases and 7 bases respectively, with 7 bases between them. CDR1 and CDR2 (germline): MNHNY, SVGAGI (reference sequence). For the CDR3, the DNA is TGTGCCAGCAGTTACTCGAACGAAGAGCAGTACTTC. It specifies CASSYSNEEQYF.

J is TRBJ2-1 and V is TRBV7-9; D perhaps matches TRBD2 (5 bases). Between the trimmed V and J ends, which lost 4 bases and 9 bases, there was a span of 16 bases. This CDR3 has 14 residues. CDR1 is SEHNR and CDR2 is FQNEAQ in the germline V gene (reference sequence). The CDR3 nucleotides are TGTGCCAGCAGCTCGTGGAGGCCCGGAGGTGAGCAGTTCTTC. Encoded protein: CASSSWRPGGEQFF.

This clonotype was found many times. The CDR3 DNA reads TGTGCCAGCAGCGCGGCGGGCGGGTATGGCTACACCTTC. It translates to CASSAAGGYGYTF. The genes are TRBV7-2 and TRBJ1-2; D unresolved. V shed 5 bases and J shed 5 bases, with 12 bases lying between them. The CDR3 spans 13 residues. CDR1 and CDR2 from the germline V gene are SGHTA and FQGNSA.

There are many counts of this clonotype. The V and J genes are TRBV7-8 and TRBJ1-1; D is uncertain. Germline CDR1 and CDR2: SGHVS and FQNEAQ. The V and J ends lost 1 base and 5 bases respectively, with 11 bases between them. This CDR3 is built from 14 residues. The CDR3 DNA follows: TGTGCCAGCAGCTTAGAAGTAATGGGGACTGAAGCTTTCTTT. This gives the protein CASSLEVMGTEAFF.

This clonotype was counted ten times or more. The chain uses TRBV5-1 and TRBJ2-7; no firm D call. Germline V gene lookup returns CDR1 SGHRS and CDR2 YFSETQ. CDR3 size: 13 residues. The germline V and J ends were trimmed by 1 base and 3 bases, with 8 bases remaining between them. CDR3 loop: CASSLTPGYEQYF. The CDR3 bases are TGCGCCAGCAGCTTGACCCCCGGCTACGAGCAGTACTTC.

The sample holds a few counts of this clonotype. This chain joins TRBV20-1 and TRBJ1-5; TRBD1 is a possible D gene (6 bases). Germline CDR1 DFQATT, CDR2 SNEGSKA (reference sequence). The CDR3 consists of 15 residues. V was trimmed by 0 bases and J by 0 bases, leaving 9 bases between them. CDR3: CSARDTGLSNQPQHF. CDR3 sequence (DNA): TGCAGTGCTAGAGACACAGGGCTTAGCAATCAGCCCCAGCATTTT.

This clonotype was seen only a few times. This rearrangement joins TRBV11-2 to TRBJ2-2, with 8 bases matching TRBD2. Trimming took 4 bases from V and 1 from J; bases not matched to a gene: 5. The CDR3 is 16 amino acids. CDR1 is SGHAT, CDR2 FQNNGV, per germline. The CDR3 coding sequence is TGTGCCAGCAGCTCGACGGGAGGGAGGAACACCGGGGAGCTGTTTTTT. Its protein is CASSSTGGRNTGELFF.

This clonotype was detected only a few times. The chain is built from TRBV7-2 and TRBJ2-1; no reliable D call. The CDR3 runs 13 residues. Germline values: CDR1 SGHTA, CDR2 FQGNSA. V lost 1 base, J lost 5 bases, and 6 bases lay in between. CDR3 in DNA: TGTGCCAGCAGCTTAGGGATAAACAATGAGCAGTTCTTC. Translated: CASSLGINNEQFF. Filled out from reference TRBV7-2 and TRBJ2-1, the complete variable domain reads GAGVSQSPSNKVTEKGKDVELRCDPISGHTALYWYRQSLGQGLEFLIYFQGNSAPDKSGLPSDRFSAERTGGSVSTLTIQRTQQEDSAVYLCASSLGINNEQFFGPGTRLTVL.

In this sample, this clonotype turned up a few times. The chain recombines TRBV6-6 with TRBJ1-2; D remains unclear. V dropped 6 bases and J dropped 0 bases, with 8 bases sitting between them. In germline, CDR1 is MNHNY, CDR2 SVGAGI (reference sequence). This CDR3 spans 13 amino acids. The CDR3 DNA is TGTGCCAGCAGCCAGGCTGCTAACTATGGCTACACCTTC. Residues: CASSQAANYGYTF.

This clonotype was detected only a few times. The gene calls are TRBV20-1 and TRBJ2-5; TRBD1 is a possible D gene (5 bases). The germline CDR1 and CDR2 sequences are DFQATT and SNEGSKA (reference sequence). The V and J ends lost 5 bases and 2 bases respectively, with 12 bases between them. The CDR3 consists of 13 residues. The DNA of the CDR3 is TGCAGTGCTGAAAGACAGCGACAAGAGACCCAGTACTTC. This translates into CSAERQRQETQYF.

The CDR3 coding sequence is TGTGCCAGCAGTGCCGGGACTAGTCAGTATTTT. Translation: CASSAGTSQYF. This chain joins TRBV7-6 and TRBJ2-3; 8 bases agree with TRBD2. Germline V gene sequence: CDR1 SGHVS, CDR2 FNYEAQ. V lost 6 bases to trimming and J lost 12 bases; unmatched junction nucleotides: 5. CDR3 length: 11 residues.

This clonotype came up a few times. The chain links TRBV4-3 to TRBJ1-2; no definite D call. Germline loops: CDR1 LGHNA, CDR2 YSLEER. There are 13 residues in the CDR3. V was shortened by 0 bases and J by 8 bases, with 10 bases between the two germline ends. CDR3 region: CASSQDSFSGYTF. The CDR3 DNA follows: TGCGCCAGCAGCCAAGACAGCTTCAGCGGCTACACCTTC.

This chain uses TRBV12-3 or TRBV12-4 with TRBJ2-7, with 8 bases aligning to TRBD2. The CDR3 covers 14 residues. Trimming took 1 base from V and 7 from J; bases not matched to a gene: 6. Here the CDR3 reads CASSLVAGSGEQYF. The CDR3 bases are TGTGCCAGCAGTTTAGTAGCGGGGTCTGGAGAGCAGTACTTC.

This clonotype showed up just a few times. The genes are TRBV6-6 and TRBJ1-1; D ambiguous. Trimming left V 7 bases short and J 6 bases short, with 12 bases between. The CDR3 covers 12 residues. The germline gives CDR1 MNHNY, CDR2 SVGAGI (reference sequence). CDR3 DNA sequence: TGTGCCAGCACCTCTTCGGGGTCTGAAGCTTTCTTT. Translated, it gives CASTSSGSEAFF.

In its sample, this clonotype was seen a few times. The chain has TRBV20-1 and TRBJ1-5, with 7 bases matching TRBD1. The ends lost 5 bases at V and 9 bases at J; junction bases unmatched: 10. CDR1 is DFQATT and CDR2 is SNEGSKA in the germline V gene (reference sequence). This CDR3 contains 13 residues. CDR3 coding DNA: TGCAGTGCTGCCGGGACAGCCGTGGGGCCCCAGCATTTT. Translation gives CSAAGTAVGPQHF.

The genes are TRBV20-1 and TRBJ2-5, with TRBD2 matching over 11 bases. Germline trimming cut 2 bases from V and 5 bases from J; bases unmatched to any gene: 1. Germline V CDR1 and CDR2: DFQATT, SNEGSKA (reference sequence). There are 13 residues in the CDR3. The CDR3 bases are TGCAGTGCTAGATTAGCGGGAGGGGAGACCCAGTACTTC. It is translated as CSARLAGGETQYF.